The sequence of this T cell receptor (beta chain) was determined in a study of vaccination and CD4 T cells after COVID-19 (dated by TCRdb to 2021 to 2024). About the study as a whole: Six males and four females were included in the convalescent cohort, with two Hispanic individuals, seven Caucasians, two Asians and one multiracial person represented. Participants got two doses of the Pfizer-BioNTech BNT162b2 vaccine (n=8) or two doses of the Moderna mRNA-1273 vaccine (n=2). Post-COVID blood samples from convalescent patients were collected a median of roughly 100 days after diagnosis, with a range of about 30 to 170 days. Post-vaccine blood samples were taken a median of about 72 days after the second vaccine dose, with a range of about 13 to 250 days. For stimulating the cultures, overlapping spike peptide pools were used, derived from SARS-CoV-2 as well as from the common cold coronaviruses HCoV-NL63, HCoV-OC43 and HCoV-229E. As controls, cultures received a CEFX viral epitope pool (the positive control), an HIV-1 Nef peptide pool (the negative control), or no peptide at all. In under 13 COVID-19 convalescent patients and several infection-naive healthy vaccine recipients, researchers compared the spike-specific CD4+ TCR repertoire from before mRNA vaccination with the repertoire from after.

Overall study results and their limits: Nearly all vaccine-specific clones in convalescent patients (304 of 307) were mono-reactive for SARS-CoV-2 spike rather than cross-reactive with common cold coronaviruses. In convalescent patients, a median around 86% of post-vaccine SARS-CoV-2-reactive clones were detected only after vaccination, suggesting vaccine-specific priming. Although the median number of SARS-CoV-2-reactive clonotypes went up from 20 to 25 after infection to roughly 40 after vaccination, the increase was not significant. The study included relatively few convalescent patients and did not analyze early timepoints after natural infection.

The intended sense of this specimen's treatment or condition label: roughly nine-day PBMC culture with coronavirus spike peptide pools or control peptides (ViraFEST assay). The study used the ViraFEST assay, which expanded antigen-specific T cells with peptide pools and then identified expanded clonotypes by TCR sequencing. The absence of prior SARS-CoV-2 infection in healthy vaccine recipients was confirmed by negative nucleocapsid antibody tests before and after vaccination. PBMCs were cultured at about 2 million per well in IMDM supplemented with about 5% human AB serum and about 9.6 IU/ml IL-2, with 9.5 to 10 ug/ml peptide pools added. Half of the culture medium was replaced with fresh IL-2-containing medium on days 3 and 7. After 10 days of culture, CD4+ T cells were isolated by negative selection using the EasySep CD4+ T cell isolation kit. Ficoll-Paque Plus gradient centrifugation was used to isolate PBMCs from whole blood, and the isolated PBMCs were then either used fresh or cryopreserved at -140C. In general, triplicate wells were set up for every culture condition.

Library method: PCR. DNA from cultured CD4+ T cells was subjected to TCR sequencing with the Oncomine TCR Beta short-read assay at the Johns Hopkins FTIC core. The QIAamp micro DNA kit was used to extract genomic DNA from the cultured CD4+ T cells. Oncomine TCR Beta libraries made from cultured CD4+ T cells were pooled using unique dual indexes and sequenced on an Illumina iSeq 100. Per the original workflow: Non-productive sequences were filtered out, and CDR3s that did not start with C, did not end with F or W, or were shorter than 7 amino acids were discarded. The MANAFEST web application identified antigen-specific clonotypes by comparing peptide-stimulated wells against reference wells and other culture wells. For a clone to be called positive, the clone needed an FDR below 0.05, an odds ratio above 5, and a productive frequency above 0.1% in at least two of three replicate wells. A clonotype was classed as cross-reactive if the clonotype showed significant expansion both in SARS-CoV-2 spike wells and in at least one common cold coronavirus spike condition. Levenshtein distances (stringdist) and unrooted phylogenetic trees (ape) in R version 3.6.1 were used to assess CDR3 homology. TCRdb ran its own pipeline on the public reads, namely fastp trimming at Q25 and MiXCR clone calling, and kept in-frame beta chains. When rows share a CDR3 protein, they turn into one entry using the most common DNA and genes. These V and J calls derive from TCRdb rather than the authors' analysis. The sample table contains 10,000 to 15,000 distinct CDR3 sequences; only one count was recorded for under 35% of them. Approximately 30% of the sample is in the top ten clones.

Turning to this clonotype: This receptor's antigen is unknown. No much larger clonotype is one base removed from it; base qualities were not supplied.

The sequenced sample was CD4+ T cells from blood, cultured in vitro, obtained before SARS-CoV-2 vaccination. The clonotype comes from a human donor who received a COVID-19 vaccine.

The CDR3 here reads CASSIGDSFYGYTF. The nucleotide sequence is TGTGCCAGTAGTATTGGTGACAGTTTCTATGGCTACACCTTC. The chain uses TRBV19 and TRBJ1-2; D gene: possibly TRBD1, on 5 matching bases. Via the germline V gene (reference sequence), CDR1 is LNHDA and CDR2 SQIVND. The CDR3, from cysteine to phenylalanine, totals 14 residues. Of all the DNA, just the CDR3 is kept, 42 bases in frame from base 1. V and J lose 3 bases and 4 bases, and a span of 12 bases separates them.